This TCR beta chain was sequenced in a study of OX40 agonist ivuxolimab in advanced cancers. As for the study in general: Intravenous ivuxolimab was administered to patients every 2 weeks at 0.01 to 10 mg/kg. Averaging 60 years in age, with a range of about 23 to 85, the cohort was about 85% male. Patients with prior anti-PD-1, anti-PD-L1 or anti-CTLA-4 therapy were eligible; approximately 40% had some.

Germline V gives CDR1 MNHEY, CDR2 SVGAGI. V gave up 7 bases and J gave up 6 bases; unmatched junction bases: 8. This CDR3 is built from 15 residues. The assay was immunoSEQ multiplex PCR, and TCRdb's table has in-frame clones only and misses some. Here the sample spans some 49,000 clones, roughly 82% being singletons. This receptor was obtained from an adult with an advanced solid tumor such as melanoma, head and neck, liver or kidney cancer. This chain links TRBV6-5 with TRBJ2-2, with 10 bases identical to TRBD1. The sample was CD4+ or CD8+ T cells sorted from blood, taken in a trial of the OX40 agonist ivuxolimab. The CDR3 here is CASTRQGAVAGELFF. DNA for the CDR3: TGTGCCAGCACTCGACAGGGGGCGGTCGCCGGGGAGCTGTTTTTT.